This passage covers 19 T cell receptor beta chains from one sample sequenced in a study of spatial heterogeneity in lung cancer. Regarding time point: blood at routine non-recurrence follow-up after resection. MiXCR, applied by TCRdb to the 5' RACE reads, yields one record per CDR3 protein. The profile covers 15,000 to 20,000 distinct CDR3 sequences, with under 10% appearing a single time and around 20% taken by the ten largest. This specimen consisted of PBMCs, obtained at follow-up. The receptors derive from a male donor with early-stage non-small cell lung cancer.

Many counts were recorded for this clonotype. The gene calls are TRBV19 and TRBJ2-1; 11 bases agree with TRBD2. Trimming took 6 bases from V and 9 from J; bases not matched to a gene: 13. Per the germline V gene, CDR1 is LNHDA and CDR2 is SQIVND (reference sequence). The CDR3 has 16 residues. The CDR3 is CASSPFLAGGRGEQFF. The CDR3 region has the DNA TGTGCCAGTAGCCCCTTCCTAGCGGGAGGTAGGGGTGAGCAGTTCTTC.

This clonotype was counted between two and nine times. The CDR3 bases are TGTGCAAGTCGCTTAGGGCTCAGGAGGCCGTACACAGATACGCAGTATTTT. Its translation: CASRLGLRRPYTDTQYF. This chain uses TRBV12-2 with TRBJ2-3. TRBV12-2 corresponds to a pseudogene. This CDR3 spans 17 amino acids.

This clonotype has more than one count but fewer than ten. This chain connects TRBV6-5 to TRBJ2-7; no firm D call. The CDR3 contains 14 residues. Germline V gene data show CDR1 as MNHEY and CDR2 as SVGAGI. Trimming removed 2 bases from V and 2 bases from J, with 10 bases in between. CDR3 DNA sequence: TGTGCCAGCAGTTACCAAAGGAGTACCTACGAGCAGTACTTC. It encodes CASSYQRSTYEQYF.

In its sample, this clonotype is medium-sized. DNA of the CDR3: TGTGCCATCAGGGGGGAGACAGGAAATCAGCCCCAGCATTTT. This sequence encodes CAIRGETGNQPQHF. The V call is TRBV10-3, the J call TRBJ1-5, with TRBD1 as a possible D gene (6 bases). The germline CDR1 and CDR2 sequences are ENHRY and SYGVKD. V lost 6 bases to trimming and J lost 4 bases, with 13 bases between them. This CDR3 spans 14 amino acids.

At least ten counts were recorded for this clonotype. CDR3 DNA: TGCGCCAGCAGCCAGTCGGCAGTGAACACCGGGGAGCTGTTTTTT. Translation gives CASSQSAVNTGELFF. The chain joins TRBV4-3 to TRBJ2-2, with D unresolved. The CDR3 extends over 15 amino acids. Looked up from germline, CDR1 is LGHNA and CDR2 is YSLEER. Trimming cost V 3 bases and J 1 base, with 9 bases left between them.

This clonotype has a count of ten or more. The chain is built from TRBV7-9 and TRBJ1-5; no clear D. V was clipped by 0 bases and J by 2 bases, with 5 bases between them. The CDR3 is 14 residues long. Germline V CDR1 and CDR2: SEHNR, FQNEAQ (reference sequence). The CDR3: CASSLAAGNQPQHF. The CDR3 DNA reads TGTGCCAGCAGCTTAGCCGCAGGCAATCAGCCCCAGCATTTT.

This chain links TRBV12-3 or TRBV12-4 with TRBJ2-5; D is uncertain. V gave up 3 bases and J gave up 5 bases, with 7 bases separating them. The CDR3 consists of 12 residues. The DNA of the CDR3 is TGTGCCAGCAGTTTCGTGGGGGAGACCCAGTACTTC. It yields the protein CASSFVGETQYF.

Comments on this clonotype: Mismatch with germline at one junction end may stem from a read error. This chain connects TRBV7-2 to TRBJ1-6, with 8 bases lining up with TRBD1. The CDR3 spans 15 residues. Germline V gene data show CDR1 as SGHTA and CDR2 as FQGNSA. Here the CDR3 DNA reads TGTGCCAACCGGGGACAGGAAGGGTTTAATTCACCCCACCACTTT. Translating it yields CANRGQEGFNSPHHF.

This clonotype was seen many times. This chain connects TRBV7-9 to TRBJ1-4; tentatively, D is TRBD1 (5 bases). The germline CDR1 and CDR2 sequences are SEHNR and FQNEAQ (reference sequence). This CDR3 is 12 amino acids long. V dropped 2 bases and J dropped 7 bases, with 5 bases sitting between them. The CDR3 here is CASSLQGEKLFF. The CDR3 DNA follows: TGTGCCAGCAGCTTACAGGGTGAAAAACTGTTTTTT.

A note on this clonotype: Given a much more abundant clone one base away, this may be a read error. The chain is built from TRBV7-9 and TRBJ2-5, with 9 bases aligning to TRBD2. CDR3 length equals 15 residues. Germline assignment: CDR1 SEHNR and CDR2 FQNEAQ (reference sequence). The CDR3 protein is CANSLGTSQVETQYF. CDR3 nucleotides: TGTGCCAACAGCTTAGGGACTAGCCAGGTGGAGACCCAGTACTTC.

There are a few counts of this clonotype. The V gene is TRBV11-2, the J gene TRBJ2-1; tentative D call: TRBD2 (6 bases). The ends were cut back, 8 bases at V and 3 bases at J, with 20 bases in the middle. CDR3 size: 16 residues. Germline CDR1 SGHAT, CDR2 FQNNGV. The CDR3 loop reads CASASRAGPHYNEQFF. As DNA, the CDR3 is TGTGCCAGCGCCTCAAGGGCGGGACCCCACTACAATGAGCAGTTCTTC.

This clonotype was counted ten times or more. The chain combines TRBV29-1 with TRBJ2-5; D is tentatively TRBD1 or TRBD2 (5 bases each). Trimming cost V 7 bases and J 5 bases, with 14 bases left between them. This CDR3 comprises 12 residues. Germline assignment: CDR1 SQVTM and CDR2 ANQGSEA. CDR3 in DNA: TGCAGCGCCCGGGACGCCCAGGAGACCCAGTACTTC. This sequence encodes CSARDAQETQYF.

This clonotype was seen ten or more times. The chain carries TRBV10-3 and TRBJ1-4; a weak D match, TRBD1 (6 bases). V was shortened by 5 bases and J by 6 bases, with 7 bases between the two germline ends. The CDR3 is made up of 12 amino acids. The germline CDR1 and CDR2 sequences are ENHRY and SYGVKD. CDR3 DNA sequence: TGTGCCATCAGTAAGGGGGATGAAAAACTGTTTTTT. Translating gives CAISKGDEKLFF.

The rearrangement joins TRBV27 to TRBJ2-1; no firm D call. In germline, CDR1 is MNHEY, CDR2 SMNVEV (reference sequence). V dropped 0 bases and J dropped 6 bases, with 6 bases sitting between them. The CDR3 loop spans 13 amino acids. The CDR3 bases are TGTGCCAGCAGTTTATCAGGGTTCAATGAGCAGTTCTTC. Translated: CASSLSGFNEQFF.

Ten or more counts support this clonotype. V is TRBV29-1 and J is TRBJ2-3; 10 positions match TRBD2. Germline V lookup: CDR1 SQVTM, CDR2 ANQGSEA. The CDR3 is made up of 13 amino acids. V lost 5 bases and J lost 6; bases outside the gene matches: 5. CDR3: CSVSGRGPDTQYF. The DNA of the CDR3 is TGCAGCGTTAGCGGGAGGGGTCCGGATACGCAGTATTTT.

The sample holds many counts of this clonotype. The chain recombines TRBV28 with TRBJ2-7; tentatively, D is TRBD1 (6 bases). Germline V gene sequence: CDR1 MDHEN, CDR2 SYDVKM. Trimming removed 4 bases from V and 7 bases from J, with 14 bases in between. The CDR3 covers 13 residues. This CDR3 is CASSSGTFIEQYF. The CDR3 DNA follows: TGTGCCAGCAGTTCCGGGACATTTATAGAGCAGTACTTC.

This chain uses TRBV3-1 with TRBJ2-7; D is uncertain. Germline CDR1 and CDR2: LGHDT and YNNKEL (reference sequence). The CDR3 spans 14 residues. The germline V and J ends were trimmed by 1 base and 2 bases, with 9 bases remaining between them. CDR3 sequence reads: CASSQVDRAYEQYF. The CDR3 nucleotides are TGTGCCAGCAGCCAAGTCGACCGCGCCTACGAGCAGTACTTC.

The gene calls are TRBV11-2 and TRBJ2-2; D is unclear. Trimming cost V 3 bases and J 4 bases, with 9 bases left between them. CDR3 length: 14 residues. Germline V gives CDR1 SGHAT, CDR2 FQNNGV. The CDR3 is CASSFRVFTGELFF. The CDR3 DNA reads as TGTGCCAGCAGCTTTAGAGTCTTCACCGGGGAGCTGTTTTTT.

This clonotype is medium-sized in the sample. The chain has TRBV9 and TRBJ2-2; D remains ambiguous. This CDR3 is built from 16 residues. Trimming left V 0 bases short and J 4 bases short, with 13 bases between. Looked up from germline, CDR1 is SGDLS and CDR2 is YYNGEE. In nucleotides, the CDR3 is TGTGCCAGCAGCGTAGGGCCTCTCAAAACCACCGGGGAGCTGTTTTTT. Protein product: CASSVGPLKTTGELFF.